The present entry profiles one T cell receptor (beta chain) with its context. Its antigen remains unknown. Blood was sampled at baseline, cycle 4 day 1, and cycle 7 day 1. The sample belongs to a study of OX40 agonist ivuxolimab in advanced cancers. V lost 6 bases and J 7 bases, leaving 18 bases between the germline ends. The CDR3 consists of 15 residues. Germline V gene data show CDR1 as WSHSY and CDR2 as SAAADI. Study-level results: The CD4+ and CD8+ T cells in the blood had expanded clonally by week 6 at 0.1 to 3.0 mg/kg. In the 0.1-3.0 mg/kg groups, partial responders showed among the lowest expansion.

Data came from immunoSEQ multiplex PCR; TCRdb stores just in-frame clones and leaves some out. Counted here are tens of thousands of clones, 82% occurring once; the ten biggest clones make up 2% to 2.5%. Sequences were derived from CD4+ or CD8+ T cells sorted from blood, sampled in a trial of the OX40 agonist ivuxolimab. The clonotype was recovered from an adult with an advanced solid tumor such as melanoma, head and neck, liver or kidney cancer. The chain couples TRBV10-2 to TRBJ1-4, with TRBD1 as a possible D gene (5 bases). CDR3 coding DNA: TGCGCCAGCAGGGGGGTTGGTGGGTTCGGTGAAAAACTGTTTTTT. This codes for CASRGVGGFGEKLFF.